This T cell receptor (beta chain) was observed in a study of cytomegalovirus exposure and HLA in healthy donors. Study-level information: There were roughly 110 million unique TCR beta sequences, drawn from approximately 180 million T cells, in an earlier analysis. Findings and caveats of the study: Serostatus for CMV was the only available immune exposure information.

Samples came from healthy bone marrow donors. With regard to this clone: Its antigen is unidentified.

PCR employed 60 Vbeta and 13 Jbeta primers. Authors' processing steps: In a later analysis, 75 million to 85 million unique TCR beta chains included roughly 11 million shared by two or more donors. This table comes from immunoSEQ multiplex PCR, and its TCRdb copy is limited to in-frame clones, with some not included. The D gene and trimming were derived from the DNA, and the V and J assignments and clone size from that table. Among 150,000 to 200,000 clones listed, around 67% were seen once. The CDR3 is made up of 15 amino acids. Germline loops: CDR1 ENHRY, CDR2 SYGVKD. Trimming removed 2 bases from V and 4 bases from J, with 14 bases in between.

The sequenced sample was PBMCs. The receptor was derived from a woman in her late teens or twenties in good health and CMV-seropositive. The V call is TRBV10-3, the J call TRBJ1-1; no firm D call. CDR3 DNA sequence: TGTGCCATCAGTGAGACTGGGCCCGTGGGCACTGAAGCTTTCTTT. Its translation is CAISETGPVGTEAFF.